The 25 T cell receptor beta chains listed next were all sequenced from one sample in a study of blood T cells in healthy people across ages. It was with a sample-barcoded 5' primer and a J-beta primer mix that a second PCR of about 7 to 12 cycles was run. TCRdb used MiXCR to reprocess the 5' RACE reads, holding one entry per CDR3 protein. The sample has around 800,000 distinct CDR3 sequences, approximately 24% seen once. These data also formed part of another study, on T cells of mothers and their children.

Sequencing was carried out using blood. These receptors all stem from a boy aged 5-17 years in good health.

This sequence joins TRBV6-1 and TRBJ2-5, with 8 bases matching TRBD1. This CDR3 comprises 15 residues. With V trimmed by 6 bases and J by 5 bases, 11 bases remained unmatched. Germline assignment: CDR1 MNHNS and CDR2 SASEGT. The CDR3 DNA reads TGTGCCAGCAGCGCCATTACAGGGGGGACGGAGACCCAGTACTTC. Translation gives CASSAITGGTETQYF.

This chain joins TRBV19 and TRBJ2-4, with D perhaps TRBD1 (6 bases). Trimming removed 4 bases at V and 3 bases at J, with 13 bases between. The CDR3 runs 15 residues. Germline CDR1 LNHDA, CDR2 SQIVND (reference sequence). CDR3 sequence: CASSKGESYKNIQYF. CDR3 nucleotides: TGTGCCAGTAGTAAGGGGGAATCCTACAAAAACATTCAGTACTTC.

This clonotype appeared a few times. The chain uses TRBV12-3 or TRBV12-4 and TRBJ2-4, with 8 bases fitting TRBD2. The CDR3 has 13 amino acids. Trimming took 6 bases from V and 7 from J; bases not matched to a gene: 5. CDR3 bases: TGTGCCAGCAGCCAGACTAGCGTGAACATTCAGTACTTC. Protein: CASSQTSVNIQYF.

This clonotype has only a few counts. The chain recombines TRBV12-3 or TRBV12-4 with TRBJ2-1; D may be TRBD2 (9 bases). There are 23 residues in the CDR3. The germline V and J ends were trimmed by 6 bases and 3 bases, with 39 bases remaining between them. The chain's CDR3 is CASSVTTGVKSIQRGVSYNEQFF. In nucleotides, the CDR3 is TGTGCCAGCAGCGTCACGACAGGGGTGAAGTCGATACAGCGGGGGGTCAGCTACAATGAGCAGTTCTTC.

The chain recombines TRBV7-8 with TRBJ2-1; D possibly corresponds to TRBD2 (7 bases). Germline CDR1 reads SGHVS; CDR2 reads FQNEAQ. V was trimmed by 5 bases and J by 5 bases, leaving 19 bases between them. The CDR3 is 16 residues long. Here the CDR3 reads CASSLRRGPLDNEQFF. The DNA for the CDR3 is TGTGCCAGCAGCCTAAGGCGGGGGCCCCTCGACAATGAGCAGTTCTTC.

V usage is TRBV28 and J usage is TRBJ2-5; perhaps TRBD1 as D (5 bases). The CDR3 has 15 residues. The germline V gene encodes CDR1 MDHEN and CDR2 SYDVKM. V lost 1 base to trimming and J lost 5 bases, with 14 bases between them. The CDR3 sequence: CASSLFQTARETQYF. CDR3 DNA sequence: TGTGCCAGCAGTTTATTCCAGACAGCGCGGGAGACCCAGTACTTC.

This rearrangement joins TRBV5-5 to TRBJ2-1, with TRBD2 identical over 9 bases. CDR1 is SGHKS and CDR2 is YYEKEE in the germline V gene (reference sequence). This CDR3 has 16 residues. V shed 3 bases, J shed 0 bases, and the junction held 4 bases outside the gene matches. CDR3: CASSSVAGASYNEQFF. The CDR3 bases are TGTGCCAGCAGCTCCGTAGCGGGGGCCTCCTACAATGAGCAGTTCTTC.

This clonotype was counted once. The J gene is TRBJ1-1, the V gene TRBV6-5, with D unresolved. The germline V and J ends were trimmed by 6 bases and 0 bases, with 14 bases remaining between them. The CDR3 consists of 15 residues. Germline CDR1 MNHEY, CDR2 SVGAGI. The CDR3 is CASRKRETVNTEAFF. CDR3 sequence (DNA): TGTGCCAGCAGAAAGAGGGAAACGGTGAACACTGAAGCTTTCTTT.

This clonotype was counted a few times. The chain uses TRBV12-3 or TRBV12-4 and TRBJ2-3; D may be TRBD2 (5 bases). Trimming cost V 3 bases and J 0 bases, with 7 bases left between them. The CDR3 totals 14 residues. The CDR3 protein is CASSFGLSTDTQYF. The CDR3, as DNA: TGTGCCAGCAGTTTCGGACTCAGCACAGATACGCAGTATTTT.

The rearrangement joins TRBV2 to TRBJ1-2; D remains ambiguous. The length of the CDR3 is 14 residues. Germline CDR1 reads SNHLY; CDR2 reads FYNNEI. The V end lost 3 bases, the J end lost 6 bases, and 14 bases lay between the germline ends. In nucleotides, the CDR3 is TGTGCCAGCAGTGATTCTGGCGGACGGGATGGCTACACCTTC. This codes for CASSDSGGRDGYTF.

This clonotype was seen more than once but under ten times. V usage is TRBV14 and J usage is TRBJ2-2; no definite D call. The germline V and J ends were trimmed by 1 base and 6 bases, with 6 bases remaining between them. The CDR3 extends over 13 amino acids. The V gene's germline CDR1 is SGHDN and CDR2 FVKESK. The CDR3 region has the DNA TGTGCCAGCAGCCAAGTCTTCCCCGGGGAGCTGTTTTTT. Protein sequence: CASSQVFPGELFF.

This clonotype showed up just a few times. The chain links TRBV3-1 to TRBJ1-1; D uncertain. The V gene lost 8 bases and the J gene lost 3 bases, with 10 bases spanning the gap. The CDR3 spans 12 residues. CDR1 LGHDT and CDR2 YNNKEL come from the germline V gene (reference sequence). Here the CDR3 DNA reads TGTGCCAGCGGACCTGGGGACACTGAAGCTTTCTTT. This codes for CASGPGDTEAFF.

The chain uses TRBV7-6 and TRBJ2-5, with 7 positions matching TRBD1. The DNA matches TRBJ2-1 better at its end, which makes the J call doubtful. CDR3 length: 15 amino acids. Germline V gene data show CDR1 as SGHVS and CDR2 as FNYEAQ. In nucleotides, the CDR3 is TGTGCCAGCAGCATCCACAGGGGCCAAAACAATGAGCAGTTCTTC. Translating gives CASSIHRGQNNEQFF.

The chain uses TRBV20-1 and TRBJ1-3, with TRBD1 matching over 10 bases. This CDR3 has 13 residues. CDR1 and CDR2 (germline): DFQATT, SNEGSKA (reference sequence). Trimming took 6 bases from V and 9 from J; bases not matched to a gene: 8. The CDR3 nucleotides read TGCAGTGCCCCCCCGACAGGGGGCAGCACCATATATTTT. Translating gives CSAPPTGGSTIYF.

This clonotype was observed a few times. One end of the junction fails to match germline, which may point to a read error. The chain is built from TRBV7-7 and TRBJ2-7, with a weak D call TRBD2 (6 bases). CDR1 is SSHAT and CDR2 is FNYEAQ in the germline V gene (reference sequence). The CDR3 is 13 residues long. CDR3 sequence reads: CASSAGLTYEQYF. Written as DNA, the CDR3 is TGTGCTAGCAGCGCGGGACTTACCTACGAGCAGTACTTC.

Concerning this clonotype itself: One junction end does not reproduce the germline sequence, and a read error may be involved. This sequence joins TRBV10-3 and TRBJ2-5; 8 bases are a match to TRBD2. There are 18 residues in the CDR3. Germline-derived CDR1 and CDR2 are ENHRY and SYGVKD. CDR3 in DNA: TGTGCCGTCAGTGAGTCGAACTCGGGGGGGCCCCTCAAGGAGACCCAGTACTTC. Translating it yields CAVSESNSGGPLKETQYF.

This chain links TRBV4-1 with TRBJ2-5; 12 bases map to TRBD2. The J call is in doubt because the DNA end fits TRBJ2-7 better. CDR3 length equals 17 residues. CDR1 and CDR2 from the germline V gene are MGHRA and YSYEKL. CDR3 protein: CASSQVTPSGGVNEQYF. The CDR3 DNA sequence: TGCGCCAGCAGCCAAGTAACCCCTAGCGGGGGGGTGAACGAGCAGTACTTC.

V is TRBV20-1 and J is TRBJ1-5; D is ambiguous. Trimming stripped 6 bases from V and 2 bases from J, with 20 bases between. This CDR3 has 16 amino acids. From germline, CDR1 is DFQATT and CDR2 SNEGSKA (reference sequence). The CDR3 sequence is CSAAVLWTFGNQPQHF. In nucleotides, the CDR3 is TGCAGTGCCGCCGTACTCTGGACGTTTGGCAATCAGCCCCAGCATTTT.

The chain uses TRBV18 and TRBJ2-3; no clear D. The germline gives CDR1 KGHSH, CDR2 LQKENI. The CDR3 contains 15 residues. Trimming left V 3 bases short and J 0 bases short, with 10 bases between. CDR3 protein: CASSPRITSTDTQYF. CDR3 sequence (DNA): TGTGCCAGCTCACCTAGGATTACTAGCACAGATACGCAGTATTTT.

This clonotype was picked up a small number of times. CDR3 DNA sequence: TGTGCCAGTAGGGGCGCAGGGAGCAATCAGCCCCAGCATTTT. It translates to CASRGAGSNQPQHF. The J gene is TRBJ1-5, the V gene TRBV19; D perhaps matches TRBD1 (5 bases). Germline CDR1 and CDR2: LNHDA and SQIVND (reference sequence). The CDR3 sequence is 14 residues long. The V end was cut by 6 bases, the J end by 1 base, with 10 bases between.

The chain combines TRBV5-6 with TRBJ1-6; D unclear. This CDR3 spans 15 amino acids. Germline assignment: CDR1 SGHDT and CDR2 YYEEEE. V lost 0 bases, J lost 9 bases, and 13 bases lay in between. The CDR3 DNA is TGTGCCAGCAGCTTGGGTTCTCCAAGGAGTTCACCCCTCCACTTT. It is translated as CASSLGSPRSSPLHF.

The genes are TRBV28 and TRBJ1-2; D perhaps matches TRBD1 (5 bases). Trimming left V 7 bases short and J 0 bases short, with 18 bases between. Germline V gene data show CDR1 as MDHEN and CDR2 as SYDVKM. This CDR3 is built from 16 residues. The CDR3 sequence is CASTKQGVFSNYGYTF. The CDR3 nucleotides are TGTGCCAGCACCAAGCAGGGTGTCTTTTCTAACTATGGCTACACCTTC.

This clonotype was picked up a small number of times. The rearrangement joins TRBV12-3 or TRBV12-4 to TRBJ2-1, with D perhaps TRBD1 (5 bases). Trimming took 7 bases from V and 4 from J, leaving 17 bases between them. This CDR3 comprises 15 residues. The CDR3 protein is CASNPRQGRYNEQFF. The CDR3 DNA sequence: TGTGCCAGCAACCCGCGTCAGGGAAGATACAATGAGCAGTTCTTC.

The genes are TRBV7-9 and TRBJ2-5; 10 nucleotides align to TRBD2. The J call is doubtful: the DNA matches TRBJ2-1 better. CDR1 and CDR2 from the germline V gene are SEHNR and FQNEAQ (reference sequence). The CDR3 runs to 16 residues. CDR3 bases: TGTGCCAGCAGGACCTCGGCTAGCGGGGGAAACAATGAGCAGTTCTTC. Its translation: CASRTSASGGNNEQFF.

The chain links TRBV7-9 to TRBJ2-5; maybe TRBD1 (5 bases). The germline CDR1 and CDR2 sequences are SEHNR and FQNEAQ (reference sequence). The CDR3 is 13 residues long. The V end was cut by 3 bases, the J end by 5 bases, with 10 bases between. For the CDR3, the DNA is TGTGCCAGCAGCTTCCAGGCAGGGGAGACCCAGTACTTC. Encoded protein: CASSFQAGETQYF.